The source of this T cell receptor (beta chain) is a study of T-cell memory formation after mild COVID-19 (dated by TCRdb to about 2021). With respect to the entire study: Most TCR sequence clusters were specific to one of the two donors. Two young, previously healthy adult volunteers made up the cohort, one male and one female. T-cell clones expanding and contracting after mild COVID-19 in two donors were tracked by longitudinal TCRalpha and TCRbeta repertoire sequencing.

Ficoll-Paque density gradient centrifugation was used to isolate PBMCs. CDR1 and CDR2 were assigned from the germline V gene (reference sequence) as SEHNR and FQNEAQ. V has 3 bases trimmed and J has 7 bases trimmed; junction bases matching no gene number 10. Reading from cysteine to phenylalanine, the CDR3 counts 16 amino acids. Only CDR3 DNA remains: 48 bases, in frame from the first base. The investigation overall reported the following: The study included only a couple of mild cases, and larger cohorts that include severe cases with pre-infection samples were judged to be necessary. Clones that contracted from day 15 to 85 showed balanced CD4/CD8 phenotypes, whereas a second wave of clones that expanded from day 15 to 37 leaned towards CD4+. The detection of some responding clones in pre-infection memory suggests that pre-existing cross-reactive memory T cells joined the SARS-CoV-2 response. Contracting CD4+ clones turned up mainly in the CM and EM memory subsets, whereas EMRA was where CD8+ clones were enriched. SARS-CoV-2 specificity was not confirmed for the second-wave clones peaking on day 37.

TCRdb records Illumina NovaSeq 6000 as the sequencer. Using 5'RACE with constant-segment primers, TCRalpha and TCRbeta cDNA libraries were constructed, with sample barcodes and unique molecular identifiers added in the process. RNA was extracted from every sample with Trizol reagent. Libraries were amplified in two PCR steps, with a second sample barcode and Illumina TruSeq adapters added in the second step. Sequencing of the libraries was done on an Illumina NovaSeq, producing 2 x 150 bp paired-end reads. The study's own analysis went as follows. Demultiplexing of reads and collapsing into UMI-guided consensus sequences were performed with migec v1.2.7. Using mixcr v2.1.11, UMI consensuses were aligned to TRA and TRB V and J templates and then assembled into clonotypes. Clonotypes were classified as expanded or contracted when called significant by both edgeR and NoisET, with noise models trained on biological replicates. For edgeR calls, the cutoffs were a false discovery rate-adjusted p below 0.01 and a log2 fold-change threshold of 1. As an exploratory analysis of dynamics, max-normalized trajectories of the 1000 most abundant clonotypes were examined by PCA with hierarchical clustering. The CD4 or CD8 phenotype of responding clones was assigned using the separately sequenced CD4+ and CD8+ repertoires. The public sequencing data were trimmed at Q25 with fastp and processed into clonotypes with MiXCR by TCRdb, which kept only in-frame beta chains. Records with the same CDR3 protein are collapsed into one entry carrying the most frequent genes and DNA. For this entry, the V and J calls and clone size follow TCRdb and not the study's own pipeline. This sample lists about 440,000 distinct CDR3 sequences; approximately 20% were detected once. The top ten clones comprise 8.4% of the sample.

This clonotype turned up a few times. Its binding antigen is unknown. One base away there is no much larger clone; base qualities are not given. Sequencing input: PBMCs or a T cell subset sorted from them (not recorded which). The chain is encoded by TRBV7-9 joined to TRBJ2-4; TRBD1 matches 9 bases in the middle. This clonotype originated in an adult woman who had mild COVID-19 (a few samples of this study predate the infection). The sample titles of this study are shuffled in the database, so cell type and time point are left out; the donor was told from shared clones. The CDR3: CASSLAQGQGLNIQYF. The DNA reads TGTGCCAGCAGCTTGGCCCAAGGACAGGGGTTGAACATTCAGTACTTC.